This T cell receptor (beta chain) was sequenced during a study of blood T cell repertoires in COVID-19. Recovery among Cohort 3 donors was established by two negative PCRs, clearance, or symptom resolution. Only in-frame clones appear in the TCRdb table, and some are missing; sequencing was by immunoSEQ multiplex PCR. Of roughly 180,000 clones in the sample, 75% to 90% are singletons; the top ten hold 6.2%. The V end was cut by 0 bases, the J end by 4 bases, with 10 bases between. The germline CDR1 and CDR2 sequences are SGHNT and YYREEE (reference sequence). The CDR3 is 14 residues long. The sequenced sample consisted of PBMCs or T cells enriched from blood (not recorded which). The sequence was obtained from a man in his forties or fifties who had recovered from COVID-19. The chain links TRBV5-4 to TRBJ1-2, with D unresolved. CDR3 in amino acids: CASSLAAESYGYTF. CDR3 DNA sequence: TGTGCCAGCAGCTTGGCCGCGGAATCCTATGGCTACACCTTC.